The 6 T cell receptor beta chains reported below all come from one sample, sequenced in a study of PD-1 blockade in classical Hodgkin lymphoma. In every patient, relapse followed autologous stem cell transplantation, while exposure to brentuximab vedotin differed. Only in-frame clones appear in the TCRdb table, and some are missing; sequencing was by immunoSEQ multiplex PCR. The sample shows 13,000 or so clones, around 80% of them seen only once. This specimen was peripheral blood mononuclear cells (PBMCs), taken at baseline. The receptors derive from a human donor with classical Hodgkin lymphoma.

The chain employs TRBV7-2 and TRBJ1-1, with D possibly being TRBD1 (6 bases). Germline assignment: CDR1 SGHTA and CDR2 FQGNSA. CDR3 length: 14 residues. V was pared by 5 bases and J by 0 bases, with 10 bases between. The CDR3 loop reads CASSPQGMNTEAFF. The CDR3 nucleotides read TGTGCCAGCAGCCCACAGGGAATGAACACTGAAGCTTTCTTT.

Remarks on this clone: A far larger clone differs by one base, so this is likely a read error. The chain recombines TRBV7-1 with TRBJ1-1; 11 positions agree with TRBD1. TRBV7-1 is identified as an open reading frame with a role that is uncertain. The CDR3 has 16 amino acids. The CDR3 bases are TGTGCCAGCAGCCCCGGGACAGGGGGGTTAAACACTGAGGCTTTCTTT. This codes for CASSPGTGGLNTEAFF.

This sequence joins TRBV2 and TRBJ2-3, with D perhaps TRBD2 (5 bases). The CDR3 has 16 amino acids. V lost 9 bases and J 2 bases, leaving 21 bases between the germline ends. The germline CDR1 and CDR2 sequences are SNHLY and FYNNEI. Here the CDR3 DNA reads TGTGCCAGTACAATGTCACTAGTCGGGTACACAGATACGCAGTATTTT. Residues: CASTMSLVGYTDTQYF. The variable domain in full, completed from reference TRBV2 and TRBJ2-3, reads EPEVTQTPSHQVTQMGQEVILRCVPISNHLYFYWYRQILGQKVEFLVSFYNNEISEKSEIFDDQFSVERPDGSNFTLKIRSTKLEDSAMYFCASTMSLVGYTDTQYFGPGTRLTVL.

As regards this clone: With a far larger clone one base away, a read error is the likely cause. This chain links TRBV11-2 with TRBJ2-7; a weak D match, TRBD2 (6 bases). The CDR3 has 15 amino acids. V shed 5 bases and J shed 6 bases, with 20 bases lying between them. Germline V lookup: CDR1 SGHAT, CDR2 FQNNGV. The CDR3 here is CASSLLGGATCEQYF. For the CDR3, the DNA is TGTGCCAGCAGCCTACTAGGAGGGGCGACCTGCGAGCAGTACTTC.

V and J are TRBV7-2 and TRBJ2-7; D remains unclear. Germline CDR1 is SGHTA and CDR2 is FQGNSA. The CDR3 spans 14 residues. The germline V and J ends were trimmed by 1 base and 0 bases, with 7 bases remaining between them. CDR3 residues: CASSLVSYSYEQYF. The CDR3 DNA follows: TGTGCCAGCAGCTTAGTGTCCTACTCCTACGAGCAGTACTTC.

The rearrangement joins TRBV5-1 to TRBJ1-1, with 8 bases matching TRBD1. Germline V gene data show CDR1 as SGHRS and CDR2 as YFSETQ. V shed 4 bases, J shed 1 base, and the junction held 9 bases outside the gene matches. The CDR3 covers 16 residues. The CDR3 is CASSTGGRSANTEAFF. The CDR3 nucleotides are TGCGCCAGCAGCACAGGGGGACGTTCGGCGAACACTGAAGCTTTCTTT.